This TCR beta chain was retrieved from a study of T cells in Graves' hyperthyroidism and ophthalmopathy. Across the whole study: Peripheral blood samples were taken at initial diagnosis, prior to any treatment. Points from the study as a whole: Blood also showed most of the thyroid clonotypes that were expanded above 0.001.

Researchers amplified the TCR beta CDR3 regions from RNA transcripts. A first-round RT-PCR of the TCR CDR3 used the HTBI primer set. TCRdb called the multiplex PCR reads again in MiXCR, with one record for every CDR3 protein. Of 480,000 or so distinct CDR3 sequences listed, approximately 14% are singletons. Comment on this clonotype: Its matching antigen is unknown.

Lactation, pregnancy, other autoimmune disease or uncontrolled infection led to exclusion of patients. PBMCs were sourced from roughly 9.3 ml fresh peripheral blood. Germline CDR1 reads SGHTA; CDR2 reads FQGTGA. V gave up 4 bases and J gave up 1 base, with 7 bases separating them. The CDR3 runs to 13 residues. The sequenced sample consisted of blood. V is TRBV7-3 and J is TRBJ2-5; D possibly matches TRBD1 or TRBD2 (5 bases each). This sequence originates from a woman in her late teens or twenties with Graves' hyperthyroidism. The CDR3 DNA follows: TGTGCCAGCAGCTGGGGACGCCAAGAGACCCAGTACTTC. Amino acid sequence: CASSWGRQETQYF.